The 21 T cell receptor beta chains reported below all come from one sample, sequenced in a study of OX40 agonist ivuxolimab in advanced cancers. The data were produced by immunoSEQ multiplex PCR, yet TCRdb's version contains in-frame clones alone and is incomplete. The table has about 48,000 clones, around 90% seen once. Sample: CD4+ or CD8+ T cells sorted from blood, taken in a trial of the OX40 agonist ivuxolimab. Receptors originate from an adult with an advanced solid tumor such as melanoma, head and neck, liver or kidney cancer.

The V call is TRBV4-1, the J call TRBJ2-4; D not certain. V was trimmed by 1 base and J by 9 bases, leaving 13 bases between them. CDR3 size: 14 residues. Germline V gives CDR1 MGHRA, CDR2 YSYEKL. CDR3: CASSQGGGGGIQYF. The CDR3 region has the DNA TGCGCCAGCAGCCAAGGTGGCGGCGGCGGCATTCAGTACTTC.

This chain joins TRBV5-1 and TRBJ2-7, with TRBD1 matching 9 bases. After removal of 4 bases from V and 6 bases from J, the junction contained 8 bases not matched to a gene. Germline CDR1 is SGHRS and CDR2 is YFSETQ. The CDR3 sequence is 14 residues long. CDR3 in amino acids: CASSPGTGLAEQYV. The DNA for the CDR3 is TGCGCCAGCAGCCCAGGGACAGGGTTGGCCGAGCAGTACGTC.

J is TRBJ1-3 and V is TRBV19; D is unresolved. Germline CDR1 reads LNHDA; CDR2 reads SQIVND (reference sequence). The CDR3 is 14 residues long. V was pared by 3 bases and J by 0 bases, with 6 bases between. CDR3 protein: CASSIAISGNTIYF. Here the CDR3 DNA reads TGTGCCAGTAGTATTGCAATCTCTGGAAACACCATATATTTT.

The count of this clone is one. The chain links TRBV27 to TRBJ1-1; D uncertain. Per the germline V gene, CDR1 is MNHEY and CDR2 is SMNVEV (reference sequence). This CDR3 spans 15 amino acids. V lost 3 bases and J lost 0, with 11 bases in between. CDR3 sequence: CASSLVGRLNTEAFF. CDR3 in DNA: TGTGCCAGCAGTTTGGTAGGACGGTTGAACACTGAAGCTTTCTTT.

This clone was recorded once. The CDR3 nucleotides are TGTGCCAGCAGCAAAGTTGCAGTGTTCTATGGCTACACCTTC. Protein product: CASSKVAVFYGYTF. The rearrangement uses TRBV21-1 and TRBJ1-2; TRBD1 reflects the table's D call only, with no check against the DNA. TRBV21-1 is a listed pseudogene. This CDR3 is 14 amino acids long.

CDR3 bases: TGTGCCAGTAGTATATTTGGGACAGGGCCTAACACTGAAGCTTTCTTT. This sequence encodes CASSIFGTGPNTEAFF. The J gene is TRBJ1-1, the V gene TRBV19; 9 bases map to TRBD1. The CDR3 is made up of 16 amino acids. Germline CDR1 LNHDA, CDR2 SQIVND (reference sequence). The junction had 6 bases not matched to a gene; V was cut back by 2 bases and J by 2 bases.

In this sample, this clone turned up a few times. V is TRBV5-1 and J is TRBJ2-1; D perhaps matches TRBD1 (6 bases). Germline V gene data show CDR1 as SGHRS and CDR2 as YFSETQ. V lost 4 bases and J lost 10, with 15 bases in between. The CDR3 consists of 13 residues. The CDR3 loop reads CASSVMGHREQFF. For the CDR3, the DNA is TGCGCCAGCAGCGTAATGGGACATCGAGAGCAGTTCTTC. The full variable domain, in which reference TRBV5-1 and TRBJ2-1 provide the parts outside the CDR3, is KAGVTQTPRYLIKTRGQQVTLSCSPISGHRSVSWYQQTPGQGLQFLFEYFSETQRNKGNFPGRFSGRQFSNSRSEMNVSTLELGDSALYLCASSVMGHREQFFGPGTRLTVL.

A single count supports this clone. The chain employs TRBV27 and TRBJ2-1; no definite D call. V was pared by 5 bases and J by 0 bases, with 11 bases between. The CDR3 has 15 amino acids. Germline V gene sequence: CDR1 MNHEY, CDR2 SMNVEV (reference sequence). The CDR3 protein is CASSTFATSYNEQFF. The CDR3 DNA reads as TGTGCCAGCAGTACCTTCGCTACCTCCTACAATGAGCAGTTCTTC.

The rearrangement links TRBV27 to TRBJ2-4, with D uncertain. The V end was cut by 5 bases, the J end by 0 bases, with 14 bases between. This CDR3 region has 16 residues. The germline V gene encodes CDR1 MNHEY and CDR2 SMNVEV (reference sequence). The CDR3 is CASSPPWLVAKNIQYF. CDR3 in DNA: TGTGCCAGCAGTCCGCCGTGGCTGGTAGCCAAAAACATTCAGTACTTC.

This clone was seen only a few times. The V call is TRBV28, the J call TRBJ1-2; TRBD1 aligns across 8 bases. CDR3 length: 15 residues. With 5 bases clipped from V and 8 bases from J, the junction kept 13 bases outside the gene matches. Germline lookup yields CDR1 MDHEN and CDR2 SYDVKM. CDR3 amino acids: CASSPTGVVVRGYTF. The CDR3 nucleotides read TGTGCCAGCAGTCCGACAGGGGTAGTTGTGCGCGGCTACACCTTC.

The chain has TRBV4-1 and TRBJ1-2, with 7 bases aligning to TRBD1. With V trimmed by 0 bases and J by 4 bases, 8 bases remained unmatched. Germline CDR1 and CDR2: MGHRA and YSYEKL. This CDR3 spans 16 amino acids. CDR3 protein: CASSQETGVPFYGYTF. The CDR3 nucleotides read TGCGCCAGCAGCCAAGAAACAGGGGTCCCGTTCTATGGCTACACCTTC.

The J gene is TRBJ2-7, the V gene TRBV4-1, with 7 positions matching TRBD1. Unmatched junction bases numbered 10, after V lost 0 bases and J lost 5 bases. This CDR3 comprises 16 residues. In germline, CDR1 is MGHRA, CDR2 YSYEKL. CDR3 bases: TGCGCCAGCAGCCAAGATCCTTCAGGGGGTTACGACGAGCAGTACTTC. Translation gives CASSQDPSGGYDEQYF.

The rearrangement uses TRBV28 and TRBJ1-1; TRBD1 matches at 9 bases. The CDR3 length is 15 residues. The V gene end was trimmed by 6 bases and the J gene end by 4 bases; junction bases not matched to a gene: 9. The germline CDR1 and CDR2 sequences are MDHEN and SYDVKM. The CDR3 DNA reads as TGTGCCAGCAGATACCGGGACAGGGTGGGCACTGAAGCTTTCTTT. It encodes CASRYRDRVGTEAFF.

The chain employs TRBV19 and TRBJ1-5, with 7 bases aligning to TRBD1. The CDR3 runs to 16 residues. V lost 4 bases, J lost 6 bases, and 12 bases stayed unmatched. Germline CDR1 LNHDA, CDR2 SQIVND (reference sequence). The CDR3 loop is CASSNFRQGESQPQHF. CDR3 nucleotides: TGTGCCAGTAGTAACTTCCGACAGGGAGAGTCTCAGCCCCAGCATTTT.

This chain joins TRBV15 and TRBJ2-2; D is unclear. The germline gives CDR1 LNHNV, CDR2 YYDKDF (reference sequence). V was clipped by 0 bases and J by 2 bases, with 10 bases between them. The CDR3 runs 16 residues. The CDR3 here is CATSRDESVNTGELFF. CDR3 in DNA: TGTGCCACCAGCAGAGATGAAAGCGTTAACACCGGGGAGCTGTTTTTT. Combining the CDR3 with reference TRBV15 and TRBJ2-2 gives the whole variable domain DAMVIQNPRYQVTQFGKPVTLSCSQTLNHNVMYWYQQKSSQAPKLLFHYYDKDFNNEADTPDNFQSRRPNTSFCFLDIRSPGLGDTAMYLCATSRDESVNTGELFFGEGSRLTVL.

Here the CDR3 reads CASRDRQANTEAFF. The CDR3 DNA follows: TGTGCCAGTAGAGACCGACAGGCGAACACTGAAGCTTTCTTT. The rearrangement links TRBV19 to TRBJ1-1; weak D call: TRBD1 (6 bases). CDR3 length: 14 residues. The germline V and J ends were trimmed by 6 bases and 1 base, with 12 bases remaining between them. Germline loops: CDR1 LNHDA, CDR2 SQIVND (reference sequence).

V and J are TRBV27 and TRBJ1-1, with 11 bases fitting TRBD1. CDR1 is MNHEY and CDR2 is SMNVEV in the germline V gene (reference sequence). Unmatched junction bases numbered 6, after V lost 5 bases and J lost 4 bases. The CDR3 has 15 amino acids. CDR3: CASSKSGTGGTEAFF. The DNA for the CDR3 is TGTGCCAGCAGTAAATCCGGGACAGGGGGCACTGAAGCTTTCTTT.

The chain carries TRBV7-8 and TRBJ2-5; no clear D gene. Germline loops: CDR1 SGHVS, CDR2 FQNEAQ. The V end lost 3 bases, the J end lost 2 bases, and 10 bases lay between the germline ends. The CDR3 sequence is 14 residues long. The CDR3 region has the DNA TGTGCCAGCAGCTTCAGGCCAGATCAAGAGACCCAGTACTTC. Its translation: CASSFRPDQETQYF.

This clone came up once. The gene calls are TRBV7-8 and TRBJ2-7, with D perhaps TRBD1 (7 bases). V gave up 4 bases and J gave up 7 bases, with 20 bases separating them. The V gene's germline CDR1 is SGHVS and CDR2 FQNEAQ. The CDR3 runs to 15 residues. In nucleotides, the CDR3 is TGTGCCAGCAGCTCAGCGGAGGGGGCACGGGAAGAGCAGTACTTC. Residues: CASSSAEGAREEQYF.

The chain combines TRBV19 with TRBJ2-2; a weak D match, TRBD2 (6 bases). V was clipped by 7 bases and J by 3 bases, with 15 bases between them. The CDR3 covers 15 residues. Germline V lookup: CDR1 LNHDA, CDR2 SQIVND (reference sequence). CDR3 coding DNA: TGTGCCAGTATAGAGCGCGGGACCGACACCGGGGAGCTGTTTTTT. Translation gives CASIERGTDTGELFF.

The chain is built from TRBV2 and TRBJ2-2; 7 nucleotides line up with TRBD1. CDR1 is SNHLY and CDR2 is FYNNEI in the germline V gene. The V segment lost 8 bases and the J segment 6 bases; nucleotides outside the gene matches: 3. The CDR3 sequence is 12 residues long. The CDR3 DNA sequence: TGTGCCAGCTGGGGACAGTCCGGGGAGCTGTTTTTT. Its protein is CASWGQSGELFF. Drawing the rest from reference TRBV2 and TRBJ2-2, the complete variable domain is EPEVTQTPSHQVTQMGQEVILRCVPISNHLYFYWYRQILGQKVEFLVSFYNNEISEKSEIFDDQFSVERPDGSNFTLKIRSTKLEDSAMYFCASWGQSGELFFGEGSRLTVL.